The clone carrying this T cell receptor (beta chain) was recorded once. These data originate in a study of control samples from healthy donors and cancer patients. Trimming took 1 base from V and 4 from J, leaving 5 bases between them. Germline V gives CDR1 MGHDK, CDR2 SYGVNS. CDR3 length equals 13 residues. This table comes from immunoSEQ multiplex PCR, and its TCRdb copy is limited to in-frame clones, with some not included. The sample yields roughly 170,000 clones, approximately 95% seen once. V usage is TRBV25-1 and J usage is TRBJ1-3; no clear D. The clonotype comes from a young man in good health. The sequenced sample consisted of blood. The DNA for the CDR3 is TGTGCCAGCAGTGAATTTTCCGGAAACACCATATATTTT. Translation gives CASSEFSGNTIYF.